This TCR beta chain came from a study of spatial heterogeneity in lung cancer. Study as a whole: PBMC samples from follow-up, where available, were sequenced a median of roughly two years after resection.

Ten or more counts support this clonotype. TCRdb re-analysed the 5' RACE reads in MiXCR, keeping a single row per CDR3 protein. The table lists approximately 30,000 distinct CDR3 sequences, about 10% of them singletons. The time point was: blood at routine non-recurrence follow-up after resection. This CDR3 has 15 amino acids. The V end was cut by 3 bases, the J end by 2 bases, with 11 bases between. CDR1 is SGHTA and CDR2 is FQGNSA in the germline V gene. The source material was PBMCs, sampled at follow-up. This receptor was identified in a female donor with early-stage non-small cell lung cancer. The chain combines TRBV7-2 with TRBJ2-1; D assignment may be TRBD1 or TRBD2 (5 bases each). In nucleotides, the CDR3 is TGTGCCAGCAGCTTTGAGGGGTTGCCCTACAATGAGCAGTTCTTC. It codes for CASSFEGLPYNEQFF.